This T cell receptor (beta chain) is drawn from a study of T-cell reconstitution after alpha-beta-depleted transplantation in children. Regarding the study as a whole: One year post-transplant, T-cell counts and diversity were largely derived from T cells produced anew. Surviving recipient T cells and thymic progenitors underlay high day-60 TCRbeta diversity in some patients. The study reportedly traced alpha-beta T cells about two months after transplant to several hundred expanded graft clones.

Preparation of the TCRbeta library used unique molecular identifiers. One entry per CDR3 protein, called by TCRdb with MiXCR from the PCR reads. The top ten clones hold over 2% of a sample with about 640,000 distinct CDR3 sequences, 10% to 15% of them seen once. This clonotype was seen only a few times. Antigen: not known. This CDR3 is built from 17 residues. J was trimmed by 1 base and V by 1 base; bases with no gene match: 10. Germline CDR1 is SGHVS and CDR2 is FNYEAQ. This material consisted of PBMCs, mostly from graft donor cells, taken 360 days after TCRalphabeta/CD19-depleted stem cell transplant. The V gene is TRBV7-6, the J gene TRBJ2-7, with TRBD1 matching 7 bases. This receptor was taken from a male patient younger than 18 who had a stem cell transplant for acute myeloid leukemia, so the T cells may come from the graft donor. DNA for the CDR3: TGTGCCAGCAGCTTAGTTGGCACAGGGGTGGAATCCTACGAGCAGTACTTC. This encodes CASSLVGTGVESYEQYF.